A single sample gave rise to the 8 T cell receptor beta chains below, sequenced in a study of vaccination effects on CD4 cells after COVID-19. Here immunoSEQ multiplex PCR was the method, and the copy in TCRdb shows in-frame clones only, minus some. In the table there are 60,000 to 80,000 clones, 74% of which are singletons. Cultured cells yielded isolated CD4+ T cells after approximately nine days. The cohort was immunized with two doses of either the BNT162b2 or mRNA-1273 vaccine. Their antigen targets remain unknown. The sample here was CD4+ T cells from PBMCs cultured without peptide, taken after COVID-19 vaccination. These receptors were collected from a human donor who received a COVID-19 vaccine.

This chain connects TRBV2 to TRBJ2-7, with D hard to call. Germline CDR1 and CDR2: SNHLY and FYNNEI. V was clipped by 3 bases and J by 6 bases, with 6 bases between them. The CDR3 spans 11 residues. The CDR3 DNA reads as TGTGCCAGCAGTGAGGTAGGCGAGCAGTACGTC. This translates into CASSEVGEQYV.

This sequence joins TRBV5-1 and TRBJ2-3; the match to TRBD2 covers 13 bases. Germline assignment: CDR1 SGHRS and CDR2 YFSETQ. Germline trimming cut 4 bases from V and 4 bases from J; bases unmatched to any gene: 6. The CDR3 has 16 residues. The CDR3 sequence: CASSLRTSGGSDTQYF. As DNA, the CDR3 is TGCGCCAGCAGCCTTAGGACTAGCGGGGGTTCAGATACGCAGTATTTT.

The CDR3 loop reads CASSPVFEGRSYGYTF. CDR3 coding DNA: TGTGCCAGCTCCCCGGTCTTTGAAGGGCGCTCCTATGGCTACACCTTC. The genes are TRBV18 and TRBJ1-2; D is unresolved. V lost 6 bases, J lost 4 bases, and 21 bases lay in between. Germline values: CDR1 KGHSH, CDR2 LQKENI. This CDR3 contains 16 residues.

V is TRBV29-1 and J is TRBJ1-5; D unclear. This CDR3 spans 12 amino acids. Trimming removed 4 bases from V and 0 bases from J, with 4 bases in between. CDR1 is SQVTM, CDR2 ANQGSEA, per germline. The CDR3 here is CSVAHSNQPQHF. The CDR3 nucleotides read TGCAGCGTTGCACATAGCAATCAGCCCCAGCATTTT.

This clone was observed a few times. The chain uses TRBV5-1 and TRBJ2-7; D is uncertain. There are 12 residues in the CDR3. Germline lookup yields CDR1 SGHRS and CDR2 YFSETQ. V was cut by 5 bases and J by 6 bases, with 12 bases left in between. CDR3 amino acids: CASRGSTGEQYV. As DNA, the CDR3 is TGCGCCAGCAGGGGCAGCACGGGCGAGCAGTACGTC.

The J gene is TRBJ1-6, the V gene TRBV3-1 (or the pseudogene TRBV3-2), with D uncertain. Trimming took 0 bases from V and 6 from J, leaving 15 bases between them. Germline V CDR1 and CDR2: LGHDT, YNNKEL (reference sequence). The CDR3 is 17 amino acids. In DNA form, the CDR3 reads TGTGCCAGCAGCCAAGAGGTAGTGGGCACCTGTAATTCACCCCTCCACTTT. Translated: CASSQEVVGTCNSPLHF.

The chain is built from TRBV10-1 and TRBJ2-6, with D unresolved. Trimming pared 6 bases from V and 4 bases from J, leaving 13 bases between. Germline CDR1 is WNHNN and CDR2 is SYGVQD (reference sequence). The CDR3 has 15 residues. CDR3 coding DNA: TGCGCCAGCAGCGACGGAAAGGCCGGGGCCAACGTCCTGACTTTC. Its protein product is CASSDGKAGANVLTF.

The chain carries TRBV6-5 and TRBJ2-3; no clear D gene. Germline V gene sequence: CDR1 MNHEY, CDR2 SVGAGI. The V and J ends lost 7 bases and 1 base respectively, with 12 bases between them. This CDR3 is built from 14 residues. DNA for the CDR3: TGTGCCAGCACTCTTACCGGCGGCACAGATACGCAGTATTTT. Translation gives CASTLTGGTDTQYF.